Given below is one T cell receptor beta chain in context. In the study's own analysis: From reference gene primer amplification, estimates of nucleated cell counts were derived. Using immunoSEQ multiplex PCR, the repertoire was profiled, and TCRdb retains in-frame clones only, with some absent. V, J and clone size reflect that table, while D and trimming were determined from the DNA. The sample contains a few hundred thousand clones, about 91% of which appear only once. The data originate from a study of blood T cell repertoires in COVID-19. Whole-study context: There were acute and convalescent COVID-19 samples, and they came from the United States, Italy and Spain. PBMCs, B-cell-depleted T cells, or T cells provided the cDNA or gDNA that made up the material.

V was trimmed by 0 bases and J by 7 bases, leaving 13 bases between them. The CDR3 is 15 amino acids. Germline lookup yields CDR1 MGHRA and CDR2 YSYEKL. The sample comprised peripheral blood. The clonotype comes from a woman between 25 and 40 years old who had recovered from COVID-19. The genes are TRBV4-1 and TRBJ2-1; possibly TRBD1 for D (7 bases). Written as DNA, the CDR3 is TGCGCCAGCAGCCAAGATGCGACAGGGAGGAATGAGCAGTTCTTC. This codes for CASSQDATGRNEQFF.